This section outlines one TCR beta chain sequence together with its context. Its antigen is still unknown. The data were taken from a study of T cells expressing NK-cell markers. Study in general: Underlying the TCR beta repertoires were sorted CD3+CD56+NKG2C+, CD3+CD56+NKG2C- and CD3+CD56-NKG2C+ T cells. In the group of eight sequenced donors, seven were HCMV-seropositive and one was seronegative.

Per the germline V gene, CDR1 is MGHRA and CDR2 is YSYEKL. The CDR3 totals 15 residues. Study-level results: Whether expanded NKG2C+ T cell clones were HCMV specific stayed uncertain.

TCRdb reanalyzed the 5' RACE reads, giving one entry per CDR3 protein sequence and no DNA. Reported are about 190,000 distinct CDR3 sequences; the ten largest clones contain 20% to 25%. Sequencing was done on a sample of blood T cells: a sorted CD56 or NKG2C T cell subset, CD4+ or CD8+ T cells, or bulk PBMC T cells (not recorded which). This sequence originates from a man aged 18 to 69 in good health. The rearrangement joins TRBV4-1 to TRBJ2-1. The CDR3 protein is CASSQDHGPYNEQFF.